The 5 T cell receptor beta chains presented below share a single source sample, sequenced in a study of blood T cell repertoires in COVID-19. Data came from immunoSEQ multiplex PCR; TCRdb stores just in-frame clones and leaves some out. The sample carries hundreds of thousands of clones, under 95% recorded once. The sample consisted of peripheral blood. The receptor source for this set is a woman under 30 who had recovered from COVID-19.

The sample holds a few counts of this clone. The CDR3 nucleotides read TGCGCCAGCAGCCGGATGATGGTAGGAGGGGAGGGCCCCACCGGGGAGCTGTTTTTT. This codes for CASSRMMVGGEGPTGELFF. The chain employs TRBV4-3 and TRBJ2-2, with 7 nucleotides matching TRBD2. This CDR3 region has 19 residues. CDR1 is LGHNA and CDR2 is YSLEER in the germline V gene. The ends lost 4 bases at V and 4 bases at J; junction bases unmatched: 18.

The chain uses TRBV12-5 and TRBJ2-1; D is possibly TRBD2 (5 bases). The V gene's germline CDR1 is LGHNT and CDR2 FRNRAP. With 6 bases removed from V and 8 bases from J, the gap between germline ends came to 14 bases. The CDR3 spans 13 residues. The CDR3 loop is CASGLSREDEQFF. The CDR3 DNA is TGTGCTAGTGGCTTAAGCCGGGAAGATGAGCAGTTCTTC.

V usage is TRBV5-1 and J usage is TRBJ1-2; 8 nucleotides match TRBD1. Germline V gives CDR1 SGHRS, CDR2 YFSETQ. CDR3 size: 15 residues. V trimming: 0 bases; J trimming: 4 bases; junction bases outside the gene matches: 5. CDR3 region: CASSLEQGVIYGYTF. The CDR3 DNA follows: TGCGCCAGCAGCTTGGAACAGGGGGTGATCTATGGCTACACCTTC.

The rearrangement uses TRBV11-3 and TRBJ2-3; 7 nucleotides match TRBD2. The germline gives CDR1 SGHNT, CDR2 YENEEA. Trimming removed 3 bases from V and 1 base from J; junction bases left unmatched: 4. The CDR3 is 15 amino acids. The CDR3 spells CASSLGGIGTDTQYF. The CDR3 DNA sequence: TGTGCCAGCAGCTTGGGAGGGATAGGCACAGATACGCAGTATTTT.

This sequence joins TRBV7-8 and TRBJ2-1; 10 nucleotides line up with TRBD2. Per the germline V gene, CDR1 is SGHVS and CDR2 is FQNEAQ. The CDR3 consists of 15 residues. V lost 5 bases to trimming and J lost 8 bases; unmatched junction nucleotides: 9. This CDR3 is CASSPASGSGHEQFF. DNA of the CDR3: TGTGCCAGCAGCCCGGCTAGCGGGAGTGGGCATGAGCAGTTCTTC.